One and the same sample provided the 28 T cell receptor beta chains below, sequenced in a study of PD-L1 blockade in urothelial cancer (dated by TCRdb to the late 2010s). Libraries were prepared through the immunoSEQ multiplex PCR assay. The immuneACCESS repertoire file appears here via TCRdb, limited to in-frame rearrangements. These files lack a portion of the clones; in checked studies, under half of the deficit traces to unresolved V genes, and the cause of the others is not known. The sample table holds around 41,000 clones, of which more than 75% were seen once. The ten largest clones take up roughly 13% of the sample. Here the sequenced sample was PBMCs, taken around atezolizumab (anti-PD-L1) treatment. The receptors here all came from a woman aged 60 to 75 with urothelial cancer.

V gene TRBV27 combines with J gene TRBJ2-5; 8 nucleotides match TRBD2. The CDR3 spans 16 residues. Unmatched junction bases numbered 6, after V lost 2 bases and J lost 1 base. The germline V gene has CDR1 MNHEY and CDR2 SMNVEV (reference sequence). CDR3 sequence reads: CASSLIGTSGQETQYF. CDR3 in DNA: TGTGCCAGCAGTTTAATTGGCACTAGCGGCCAAGAGACCCAGTACTTC.

V gene TRBV6-6 combines with J gene TRBJ1-3, with no clear D. The V end lost 11 bases, the J end lost 0 bases, and 14 bases lay between the germline ends. CDR1 and CDR2 (germline): MNHNY, SVGAGI (reference sequence). There are 14 residues in the CDR3. DNA for the CDR3: TGTGCCCACCGGGAACCAAACTCTGGAAACACCATATATTTT. Encoded protein: CAHREPNSGNTIYF.

Here the CDR3 reads CASSLFGTASGYTF. The CDR3 region has the DNA TGTGCCAGCAGTCTATTTGGGACAGCCAGTGGCTACACCTTC. This chain links TRBV6-7 with TRBJ1-2, with TRBD1 matching 7 bases. TRBV6-7 is noted as an ORF with a role that remains uncertain. J lost 7 bases, V lost 5 bases, and 10 bases had no gene match. The CDR3 runs to 14 residues.

In its sample, this clone was seen a few times. J is TRBJ2-1 and V is TRBV19; possible D gene TRBD2, 6 bases. Germline V gene sequence: CDR1 LNHDA, CDR2 SQIVND (reference sequence). Trimming shortened V by 7 bases and J by 4 bases, and 11 bases separated the two germline ends. CDR3 size: 13 residues. The CDR3 sequence is CASMTGEYNEQFF. The CDR3 DNA follows: TGTGCCAGTATGACGGGAGAATACAATGAGCAGTTCTTC. Filled out from reference TRBV19 and TRBJ2-1, the complete variable domain reads DGGITQSPKYLFRKEGQNVTLSCEQNLNHDAMYWYRQDPGQGLRLIYYSQIVNDFQKGDIAEGYSVSREKKESFPLTVTSAQKNPTAFYLCASMTGEYNEQFFGPGTRLTVL.

The chain has TRBV5-1 and TRBJ2-3; tentatively, D is TRBD2 (6 bases). The CDR3 is 15 residues long. Per germline, CDR1 SGHRS and CDR2 YFSETQ. The V end lost 3 bases, the J end lost 1 base, and 12 bases lay between the germline ends. Here the CDR3 reads CASSWLARGTDTQYF. CDR3 DNA sequence: TGCGCCAGCAGCTGGCTAGCGAGGGGCACAGATACGCAGTATTTT.

The chain carries TRBV7-9 and TRBJ2-7; D might be TRBD2 (6 bases). Trimming left V 5 bases short and J 0 bases short, with 20 bases between. Germline V gives CDR1 SEHNR, CDR2 FQNEAQ (reference sequence). The CDR3 length is 17 residues. DNA of the CDR3: TGTGCCAGCAGCACACCCTTAGGGGAGGTTTTCTCCTACGAGCAGTACTTC. Encoded protein: CASSTPLGEVFSYEQYF.

A single count supports this clone. The chain's CDR3 is CASSSRDLGAGEQFF. CDR3 DNA sequence: TGTGCCAGCAGCTCTAGGGACCTGGGGGCGGGTGAGCAGTTCTTC. The chain has TRBV7-9 and TRBJ2-1, with a weak D call TRBD1 (6 bases). In germline, CDR1 is SEHNR, CDR2 FQNEAQ (reference sequence). The length of the CDR3 is 15 residues. V shed 4 bases and J shed 9 bases, with 19 bases lying between them. The complete variable domain, with remaining parts taken from reference TRBV7-9 and TRBJ2-1, reads DTGVSQNPRHKITKRGQNVTFRCDPISEHNRLYWYRQTLGQGPEFLTYFQNEAQLEKSRLLSDRFSAERPKGSFSTLEIQRTEQGDSAMYLCASSSRDLGAGEQFFGPGTRLTVL.

The chain combines TRBV7-9 with TRBJ1-1; TRBD1 is a possible D gene (6 bases). V was cut by 5 bases and J by 2 bases, with 12 bases left in between. CDR3 length: 14 amino acids. Looked up from germline, CDR1 is SEHNR and CDR2 is FQNEAQ (reference sequence). CDR3 in DNA: TGTGCCAGCAGCCTCCAGGGGCGTAACACTGAAGCTTTCTTT. This translates into CASSLQGRNTEAFF.

CDR3 amino acids: CASSWSRETQYF. DNA of the CDR3: TGTGCCAGCAGCTGGAGTCGGGAGACCCAGTACTTC. The chain joins TRBV13 to TRBJ2-5, with D hard to call. Germline V gives CDR1 PRHDT, CDR2 FYEKMQ (reference sequence). There are 12 residues in the CDR3. V dropped 4 bases and J dropped 5 bases, with 8 bases sitting between them.

This clone was recorded once. The V and J genes are TRBV4-3 and TRBJ1-5; D not certain. The CDR3 runs to 16 residues. The V gene lost 0 bases and the J gene lost 3 bases, with 12 bases spanning the gap. Germline values: CDR1 LGHNA, CDR2 YSLEER. CDR3 amino acids: CASSQDRSRYNQPQHF. As DNA, the CDR3 is TGCGCCAGCAGCCAAGATAGGAGCAGATACAATCAGCCCCAGCATTTT.

The CDR3 reads CASSPGTEFYSNQPQHF. As DNA, the CDR3 is TGTGCCAGCAGCCCCGGGACAGAGTTTTATAGCAATCAGCCCCAGCATTTT. The rearrangement links TRBV7-2 to TRBJ1-5; 7 positions match TRBD1. This CDR3 comprises 17 residues. V lost 5 bases to trimming and J lost 0 bases; unmatched junction nucleotides: 10. Germline CDR1 reads SGHTA; CDR2 reads FQGNSA.

The chain is built from TRBV7-8 and TRBJ2-7; D not resolved. The CDR3 consists of 13 residues. Between the trimmed V and J ends, which lost 5 bases and 1 base, there was a span of 9 bases. Germline values: CDR1 SGHVS, CDR2 FQNEAQ. The CDR3 is CASSPRWSYEQYF. CDR3 in DNA: TGTGCCAGCAGCCCCCGGTGGTCCTACGAGCAGTACTTC.

The DNA of the CDR3 is TGTGCCAGCAGCTCACAGCTCACAGATACGCAGTATTTT. This encodes CASSSQLTDTQYF. The chain links TRBV7-8 to TRBJ2-3; D unresolved. V was shortened by 4 bases and J by 2 bases, with 7 bases between the two germline ends. Germline CDR1 is SGHVS and CDR2 is FQNEAQ. The CDR3 loop spans 13 amino acids.

The chain links TRBV19 to TRBJ2-7, with 7 bases that match TRBD2. CDR3 size: 12 residues. Germline V gene sequence: CDR1 LNHDA, CDR2 SQIVND (reference sequence). The J segment lost 5 bases and the V segment lost 3 bases, leaving 1 base of the junction unmatched. Written as DNA, the CDR3 is TGTGCCAGTAGTATCGGGGGGAACGAGCAGTACTTC. Translating gives CASSIGGNEQYF.

This chain connects TRBV7-9 to TRBJ2-1, with TRBD2 identical over 9 bases. CDR3 length equals 15 residues. Germline values: CDR1 SEHNR, CDR2 FQNEAQ (reference sequence). The ends lost 1 base at V and 8 bases at J; junction bases unmatched: 6. CDR3 residues: CASSLVGGGADEQFF. DNA of the CDR3: TGTGCCAGCAGCTTAGTGGGCGGGGGGGCCGATGAGCAGTTCTTC.

The chain links TRBV27 to TRBJ2-7; 7 nucleotides align to TRBD1. After removal of 5 bases from V and 3 bases from J, the junction contained 4 bases not matched to a gene. The germline V gene has CDR1 MNHEY and CDR2 SMNVEV (reference sequence). CDR3 length: 13 residues. This CDR3 is CASSQRDSYEQYF. The DNA for the CDR3 is TGTGCCAGCAGTCAACGGGACAGCTACGAGCAGTACTTC.

The CDR3 DNA is TGTGCCAGTAGTATCTCCGGACAGGGTAATCAGCCCCAGCATTTT. Its translation: CASSISGQGNQPQHF. This chain connects TRBV19 to TRBJ1-5, with 8 positions matching TRBD1. Germline V lookup: CDR1 LNHDA, CDR2 SQIVND (reference sequence). The CDR3 length is 15 residues. With 3 bases clipped from V and 4 bases from J, the junction kept 5 bases outside the gene matches.

J is TRBJ2-7 and V is TRBV7-2; tentatively, D is TRBD1 (6 bases). Per the germline V gene, CDR1 is SGHTA and CDR2 is FQGNSA. The CDR3 extends over 15 amino acids. Deletions cut 4 bases from V and 0 bases from J, with 13 bases between. CDR3 in DNA: TGTGCCAGCAGCTCCTTCGACAGGTACTCCTACGAGCAGTACTTC. It is translated as CASSSFDRYSYEQYF.

The chain couples TRBV7-9 to TRBJ2-7; D is uncertain. The CDR3 totals 13 residues. In germline, CDR1 is SEHNR, CDR2 FQNEAQ (reference sequence). V was pared by 3 bases and J by 0 bases, with 6 bases between. The CDR3: CASSFGSSYEQYF. As DNA, the CDR3 is TGTGCCAGCAGCTTTGGCAGCTCCTACGAGCAGTACTTC.

This rearrangement joins TRBV18 to TRBJ2-5, with D hard to call. The germline gives CDR1 KGHSH, CDR2 LQKENI. The CDR3 has 13 residues. Between the trimmed V and J ends, which lost 3 bases and 2 bases, there was a span of 7 bases. The CDR3 here is CASSPTSQETQYF. In DNA form, the CDR3 reads TGTGCCAGCTCACCGACATCGCAAGAGACCCAGTACTTC.

The V gene is TRBV6-1, the J gene TRBJ2-5; possibly TRBD2 for D (6 bases). Per germline, CDR1 MNHNS and CDR2 SASEGT. V dropped 7 bases and J dropped 5 bases, with 14 bases sitting between them. The CDR3 is 13 residues long. This chain's CDR3 is CASILAGTETQYF. The CDR3 DNA sequence: TGTGCCAGCATATTGGCGGGGACGGAGACCCAGTACTTC.

DNA of the CDR3: TGTGCCAGCAGTACCCCAGGGGCCCAAGAGACCCAGTACTTC. It is translated as CASSTPGAQETQYF. The chain is built from TRBV6-6 and TRBJ2-5; tentative D call: TRBD1 (6 bases). CDR1 and CDR2 from the germline V gene are MNHNY and SVGAGI (reference sequence). With 5 bases removed from V and 1 base from J, the gap between germline ends came to 11 bases. CDR3 size: 14 residues.

V is TRBV6-5 and J is TRBJ1-5; 7 bases match TRBD1. The J segment lost 6 bases and the V segment lost 5 bases, leaving 4 bases of the junction unmatched. Germline V CDR1 and CDR2: MNHEY, SVGAGI. The CDR3 has 13 amino acids. CDR3 loop: CASSDRVGQPQHF. The DNA of the CDR3 is TGTGCCAGCAGTGACAGGGTAGGTCAGCCCCAGCATTTT.

V usage is TRBV5-1 and J usage is TRBJ1-6, with TRBD1 as a possible D gene (5 bases). Germline V lookup: CDR1 SGHRS, CDR2 YFSETQ. V lost 4 bases, J lost 1 base, and 15 bases lay in between. The CDR3 contains 17 residues. The CDR3 loop is CASSPTPTASYNSPLHF. The DNA for the CDR3 is TGCGCCAGCAGCCCTACCCCGACAGCATCCTATAATTCACCCCTCCACTTT.

The chain links TRBV15 to TRBJ2-2; perhaps TRBD2 as D (7 bases). CDR1 is LNHNV and CDR2 is YYDKDF in the germline V gene (reference sequence). The CDR3 is 15 amino acids. V was clipped by 1 base and J by 6 bases, with 12 bases between them. CDR3 region: CATSRGGGLSGELFF. The CDR3 region has the DNA TGTGCCACCAGCAGAGGGGGGGGCTTGTCCGGGGAGCTGTTTTTT.

V gene TRBV28 combines with J gene TRBJ2-1, with TRBD1 identical over 9 bases. J was trimmed by 8 bases and V by 6 bases; bases with no gene match: 5. The germline gives CDR1 MDHEN, CDR2 SYDVKM. The CDR3 has 13 residues. The CDR3 DNA sequence: TGTGCCAGCAGCCCGGGACAGGGTCATGAGCAGTTCTTC. Protein product: CASSPGQGHEQFF.

The J gene is TRBJ2-3, the V gene TRBV18; no reliable D call. The CDR3 length is 13 residues. V was pared by 5 bases and J by 4 bases, with 10 bases between. CDR1 is KGHSH and CDR2 is LQKENI in the germline V gene. The CDR3 region is CASSRGSADTQYF. CDR3 sequence (DNA): TGTGCCAGCTCAAGAGGCAGCGCAGATACGCAGTATTTT.

V usage is TRBV7-2 and J usage is TRBJ2-3; the D gene is possibly TRBD1 (5 bases). V gave up 5 bases and J gave up 7 bases, with 13 bases separating them. Germline-derived CDR1 and CDR2 are SGHTA and FQGNSA. The CDR3 runs to 13 residues. DNA for the CDR3: TGTGCCAGCAGCCAAAGCAACAGGAATACGCAGTATTTT. Translated, it gives CASSQSNRNTQYF.